This paragraph covers one T cell receptor (beta chain) sequence. The antigen remains unidentified. This sample is part of a study of T cells in localized non-small cell lung cancer. Trimming shortened V by 1 base and J by 3 bases, and 7 bases separated the two germline ends. Germline V gene lookup returns CDR1 MGHDK and CDR2 SYGVNS. This CDR3 contains 13 residues. Generated by immunoSEQ multiplex PCR, the TCRdb table keeps only in-frame clones and is missing some. This sample has around 2,200 clones; about a sixth occur once, and the top ten carry around 13%. The study, taken as a whole, reports: In adjacent lung, a median roughly 60 of the top 100 tumor clones were found.

The specimen comprised normal lung tissue next to the tumor, sampled before any cancer treatment. The chain uses TRBV25-1 and TRBJ2-7, with D perhaps matching TRBD1 (5 bases). The clonotype comes from a male donor aged 60 or older with stage I non-small cell lung cancer. In DNA form, the CDR3 reads TGTGCCAGCAGTGAATGGACAAGCTACGAGCAGTACTTC. Protein: CASSEWTSYEQYF.